This T cell receptor (beta chain) was sequenced during a study of cytomegalovirus exposure and HLA in healthy donors. The study ran its PCR with 60 Vbeta and 13 Jbeta primers. Libraries were prepared by immunoSEQ multiplex PCR; TCRdb keeps only in-frame clonotypes and omits some of them. The sample totals roughly 150,000 clones. With V trimmed by 1 base and J by 2 bases, 6 bases remained unmatched. This CDR3 comprises 16 residues. The germline CDR1 and CDR2 sequences are KGHSH and LQKENI. V and J are TRBV18 and TRBJ2-3, with 7 bases that match TRBD2. The sequenced sample was PBMCs. The sequence was obtained from a woman in her forties or fifties in good health and CMV-seronegative. The CDR3: CASSPLKGTTTDTQYF. CDR3 nucleotide sequence: TGTGCCAGCTCACCACTTAAAGGGACTACCACAGATACGCAGTATTTT.